This is a list of T cell receptor beta chains from one sample in a study of OX40 agonist ivuxolimab in advanced cancers. Sequencing was performed with immunoSEQ multiplex PCR; in TCRdb, only in-frame clones are kept and a portion is missing. The sample carries 70,000 or so clones, roughly nine tenths recorded once. The sequencing here drew on CD4+ or CD8+ T cells sorted from blood, taken in a trial of the OX40 agonist ivuxolimab. Receptors originate from an adult with an advanced solid tumor such as melanoma, head and neck, liver or kidney cancer. Both conserved end residues are part of each CDR3. The D gene is left open where the match is weak. The size field is filled for only some rows; it gives once, few, many or a size class.

J: TRBJ2-7
length: 15
V: TRBV19
D: TRBD1
size: NA
CDR3: CASSTLGQGIYEQYF
DNA: TGTGCCAGTAGTACTTTGGGACAGGGTATATACGAGCAGTACTTC

J: TRBJ2-1
length: 18
V: TRBV4-1
D: TRBD2
size: NA
CDR3: CASSQVRTRVNHYNEQFF
DNA: TGCGCCAGCAGCCAAGTCAGGACTAGAGTTAACCACTACAATGAGCAGTTCTTC

J: TRBJ1-5
length: 17
V: TRBV2
D: NA
size: NA
CDR3: CASSEGTQGFSNQPQHF
DNA: TGTGCCAGCAGTGAAGGGACACAGGGATTTAGCAATCAGCCCCAGCATTTT

J: TRBJ2-5
length: 12
V: TRBV7-8
D: NA
size: NA
CDR3: CASSRLGETQYF
DNA: TGTGCCAGCAGCCGTCTCGGAGAGACCCAGTACTTC

J: TRBJ2-2
length: 15
V: TRBV7-2
D: TRBD2
size: NA
CDR3: CASSLGLAGTGELFF
DNA: TGTGCCAGCAGCCTTGGACTAGCGGGAACCGGGGAGCTGTTTTTT

J: TRBJ2-3
length: 17
V: TRBV27
D: TRBD2
size: NA
CDR3: CASSLRTSGTQTDTQYF
DNA: TGTGCCAGCAGTCTGAGGACTAGCGGGACACAGACAGATACGCAGTATTTT

J: TRBJ2-7
length: 15
V: TRBV7-9
D: NA
size: NA
CDR3: CASSSDLMRSYEQYF
DNA: TGTGCCAGCAGCTCTGATTTGATGCGATCCTACGAGCAGTACTTC

J: TRBJ1-1
length: 13
V: TRBV29-1
D: NA
size: few
CDR3: CSVVTAVNTEAFF
DNA: TGCAGCGTTGTGACCGCTGTGAACACTGAAGCTTTCTTT

J: TRBJ1-1
length: 13
V: TRBV11-3
D: NA
size: once
CDR3: CASSLGLNTEAFF
DNA: TGTGCCAGCAGCTTAGGGTTGAACACTGAAGCTTTCTTT

J: TRBJ1-2
length: 15
V: TRBV25-1
D: NA
size: few
CDR3: CASSEYRSGNYGYTF
DNA: TGTGCCAGCAGTGAATATAGGTCCGGGAACTATGGCTACACCTTC

J: TRBJ2-2
length: 13
V: TRBV2
D: TRBD1
size: NA
CDR3: CASDRQGTGELFF
DNA: TGTGCCAGCGACAGACAGGGCACCGGGGAGCTGTTTTTT

J: TRBJ2-3
length: 13
V: TRBV7-3
D: NA
size: few
CDR3: CASSPNPTDTQYF
DNA: TGTGCCAGCAGCCCTAATCCCACAGATACGCAGTATTTT

J: TRBJ1-3
length: 17
V: TRBV5-1
D: TRBD1
size: once
CDR3: CASSSYHGTGDGNTIYF
DNA: TGCGCCAGCAGCTCTTACCACGGGACAGGGGACGGAAACACCATATATTTT

J: TRBJ2-7
length: 15
V: TRBV27
D: TRBD1
size: NA
CDR3: CASSPGTGGFGEQYF
DNA: TGTGCCAGCAGTCCGGGGACAGGGGGCTTTGGCGAGCAGTACTTC

J: TRBJ2-7
length: 14
V: TRBV5-1
D: TRBD1
size: NA
CDR3: CASSLRAGGYEQYF
DNA: TGCGCCAGCAGCTTGAGGGCAGGGGGCTACGAGCAGTACTTC

J: TRBJ2-2
length: 15
V: TRBV27
D: NA
size: once
CDR3: CASSSVGLNTGELFF
DNA: TGTGCCAGCAGTTCAGTGGGGTTGAACACCGGGGAGCTGTTTTTT

J: TRBJ1-2
length: 16
V: TRBV2
D: TRBD1
size: once
CDR3: CATAQTGRGREKGYTF
DNA: TGTGCCACCGCCCAGACAGGGAGGGGGCGCGAGAAGGGCTACACCTTC

J: TRBJ2-7
length: 13
V: TRBV5-4
D: TRBD1
size: NA
CDR3: CASSLIGGDEQYF
DNA: TGTGCCAGCAGCTTGATAGGGGGCGACGAGCAGTACTTC

J: TRBJ1-2
length: 11
V: TRBV28
D: NA
size: NA
CDR3: CASSFPYGYTF
DNA: TGTGCCAGCAGTTTTCCATATGGCTACACCTTC

J: TRBJ2-1
length: 16
V: TRBV4-1
D: TRBD2
size: NA
CDR3: CASSQEAQREDNEQFF
DNA: TGCGCCAGCAGCCAAGAAGCCCAGCGGGAGGACAATGAGCAGTTCTTC

J: TRBJ2-1
length: 16
V: TRBV11-2
D: NA
size: NA
CDR3: CASSRADSSRGNEQFF
DNA: TGTGCCAGCAGCCGTGCCGATTCCTCACGCGGCAATGAGCAGTTCTTC

J: TRBJ1-4
length: 13
V: TRBV2
D: NA
size: once
CDR3: CASSEDGGEKLFF
DNA: TGTGCCAGCAGTGAAGACGGAGGCGAAAAACTGTTTTTT

J: TRBJ2-1
length: 17
V: TRBV11-3
D: TRBD2
size: NA
CDR3: CASSSGTSSSSYNEQFF
DNA: TGTGCCAGCAGCTCTGGGACTAGTTCGAGCTCCTACAATGAGCAGTTCTTC

J: TRBJ2-1
length: 18
V: TRBV15
D: TRBD2
size: NA
CDR3: CATSRDPPTSGAYNEQFF
DNA: TGTGCCACCAGCAGAGATCCCCCGACTAGCGGGGCCTACAATGAGCAGTTCTTC

J: TRBJ2-7
length: 18
V: TRBV9
D: TRBD2
size: once
CDR3: CASSSLGTSGAGIYEQYF
DNA: TGTGCCAGCAGCTCCCTCGGGACTAGCGGGGCAGGAATCTACGAGCAGTACTTC

J: TRBJ2-3
length: 12
V: TRBV6-5
D: NA
size: NA
CDR3: CASTGDTDTQYF
DNA: TGTGCCAGCACTGGAGATACAGATACGCAGTATTTT

J: TRBJ2-4
length: 14
V: TRBV7-9
D: NA
size: NA
CDR3: CASSSTGAKNIQYF
DNA: TGTGCCAGCAGCTCCACTGGGGCCAAAAACATTCAGTACTTC

J: TRBJ2-1
length: 15
V: TRBV19
D: TRBD2
size: NA
CDR3: CASSIGLAGYNEQFF
DNA: TGTGCCAGTAGTATTGGACTAGCGGGGTACAATGAGCAGTTCTTC

J: TRBJ1-1
length: 12
V: TRBV30
D: NA
size: NA
CDR3: CAWSRQNTEAFF
DNA: TGTGCCTGGAGTCGGCAGAACACTGAAGCTTTCTTT

J: TRBJ2-7
length: 15
V: TRBV7-2
D: NA
size: NA
CDR3: CASSLGQAGSYEQYF
DNA: TGTGCCAGCAGCTTAGGACAGGCCGGCTCCTACGAGCAGTACTTC

J: TRBJ1-2
length: 16
V: TRBV19
D: NA
size: NA
CDR3: CASTRSSDLGGYGYAF
DNA: TGTGCCAGTACCCGAAGTTCCGATCTCGGTGGCTATGGCTACGCCTTC